The T cell receptor (beta chain) under discussion was sequenced for a study of breast tumors, draining lymph nodes, adjacent tissues. General study points: Tumor and nontumor repertoires were significantly more similar in luminal-like than in basal-like breast cancer. Tumor repertoires ranked between lymph nodes and nontumor tissue in diversity, with V and J gene preferences. Most tumor T cells seemingly derive from lymph node, then expand in tumor. Data only fit, rather than demonstrated, lymph node origin of most tumor T cells.

Axillary draining lymph nodes of breast cancer patients supplied the node samples. About this clonotype: Its antigen remains unidentified. A much larger clonotype is one base distant, so this may be a read error. Without the conserved terminal phenylalanine or tryptophan, this CDR3 likely stems from a read error.

Trimming at V came to 4 bases and at J to 5 bases, leaving 6 bases not matched to a gene. This CDR3 comprises 15 residues. Germline V lookup: CDR1 LGHDT, CDR2 YNNKEL (reference sequence). MiXCR, run by TCRdb on the multiplex PCR reads, gives a single entry per CDR3 protein. The sample holds 180,000 or so distinct CDR3 sequences, approximately 30% seen once. This chain joins TRBV3-1 and TRBJ2-3, with 10 bases aligning to TRBD2. This receptor was obtained from a female donor with breast cancer. Some clones in this sample may be carry-over from other donors' samples. The sequencing input was axillary lymph node tissue. CDR3 residues: CASSRSGGPGDTQYL. The CDR3 coding sequence is TGTGCCAGCAGCCGTAGCGGGGGGCCTGGAGATACGCAGTATCTT.